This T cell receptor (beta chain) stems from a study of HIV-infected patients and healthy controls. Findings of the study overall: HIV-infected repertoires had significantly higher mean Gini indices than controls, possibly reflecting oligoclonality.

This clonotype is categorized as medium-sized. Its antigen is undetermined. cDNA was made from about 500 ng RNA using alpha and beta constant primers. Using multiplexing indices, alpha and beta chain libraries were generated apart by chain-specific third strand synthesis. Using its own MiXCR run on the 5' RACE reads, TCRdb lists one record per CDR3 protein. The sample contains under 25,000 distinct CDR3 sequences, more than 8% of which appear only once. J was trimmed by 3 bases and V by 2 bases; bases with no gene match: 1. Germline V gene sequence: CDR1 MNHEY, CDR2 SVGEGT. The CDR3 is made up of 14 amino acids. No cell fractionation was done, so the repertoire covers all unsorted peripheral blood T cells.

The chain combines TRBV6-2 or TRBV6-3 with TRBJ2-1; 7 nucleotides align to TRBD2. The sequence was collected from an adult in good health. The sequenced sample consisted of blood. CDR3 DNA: TGTGCCAGCAGTTACCGGGAGGTCTACAATGAGCAGTTCTTC. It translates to CASSYREVYNEQFF.